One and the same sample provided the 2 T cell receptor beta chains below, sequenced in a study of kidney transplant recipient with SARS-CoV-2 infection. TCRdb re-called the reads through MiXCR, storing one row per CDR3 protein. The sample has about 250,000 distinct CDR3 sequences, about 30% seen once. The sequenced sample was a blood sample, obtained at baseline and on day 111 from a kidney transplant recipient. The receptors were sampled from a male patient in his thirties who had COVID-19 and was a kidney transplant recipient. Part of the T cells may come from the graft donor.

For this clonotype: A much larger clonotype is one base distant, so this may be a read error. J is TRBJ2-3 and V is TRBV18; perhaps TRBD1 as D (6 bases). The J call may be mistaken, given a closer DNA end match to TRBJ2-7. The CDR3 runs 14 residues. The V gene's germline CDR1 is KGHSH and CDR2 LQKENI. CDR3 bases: TGTGCCAGCTCACGGGCAGGGGCCTCAGGCGTGCAGTACTTC. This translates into CASSRAGASGVQYF.

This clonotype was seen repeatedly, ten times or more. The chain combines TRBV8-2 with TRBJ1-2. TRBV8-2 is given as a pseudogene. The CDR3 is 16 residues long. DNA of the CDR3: TGTGGCAGTGCTCACCTTGATAGCCGAAAGACCTATGGCTACACCTTC. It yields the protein CGSAHLDSRKTYGYTF.